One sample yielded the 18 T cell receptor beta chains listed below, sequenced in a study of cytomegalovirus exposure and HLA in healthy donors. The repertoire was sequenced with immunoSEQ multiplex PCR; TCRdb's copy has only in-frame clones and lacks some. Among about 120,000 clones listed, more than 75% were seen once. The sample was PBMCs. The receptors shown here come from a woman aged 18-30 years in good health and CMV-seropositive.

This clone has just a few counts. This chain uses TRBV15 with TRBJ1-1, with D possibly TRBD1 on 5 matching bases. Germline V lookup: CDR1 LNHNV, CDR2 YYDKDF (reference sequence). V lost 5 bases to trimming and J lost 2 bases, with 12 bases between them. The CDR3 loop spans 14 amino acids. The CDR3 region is CATSLSTVNTEAFF. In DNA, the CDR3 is TGTGCCACCAGCTTATCGACAGTTAACACTGAAGCTTTCTTT. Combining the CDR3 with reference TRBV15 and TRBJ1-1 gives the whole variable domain DAMVIQNPRYQVTQFGKPVTLSCSQTLNHNVMYWYQQKSSQAPKLLFHYYDKDFNNEADTPDNFQSRRPNTSFCFLDIRSPGLGDTAMYLCATSLSTVNTEAFFGQGTRLTVV.

CDR3 loop: CSVVLFELAEGTDTQYF. CDR3 in DNA: TGCAGCGTTGTACTCTTTGAACTAGCGGAGGGGACAGATACGCAGTATTTT. The chain carries TRBV29-1 and TRBJ2-3; 8 bases are shared with TRBD2. Germline V gene sequence: CDR1 SQVTM, CDR2 ANQGSEA. V dropped 4 bases and J dropped 3; count of bases not matched to a gene: 15. The CDR3 has 17 residues.

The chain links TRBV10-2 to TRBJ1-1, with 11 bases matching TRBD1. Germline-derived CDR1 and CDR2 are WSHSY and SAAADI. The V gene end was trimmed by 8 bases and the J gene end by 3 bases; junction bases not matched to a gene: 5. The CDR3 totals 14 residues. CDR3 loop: CASGRTGGYTEAFF. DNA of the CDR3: TGCGCCAGCGGAAGGACAGGGGGCTACACTGAAGCTTTCTTT.

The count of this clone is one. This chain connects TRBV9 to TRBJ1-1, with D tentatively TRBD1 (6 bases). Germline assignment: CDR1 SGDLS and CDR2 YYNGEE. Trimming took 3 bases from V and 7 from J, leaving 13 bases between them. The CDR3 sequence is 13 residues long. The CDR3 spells CASSGYRTVEAFF. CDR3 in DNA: TGTGCCAGCAGCGGGTACCGGACAGTTGAAGCTTTCTTT.

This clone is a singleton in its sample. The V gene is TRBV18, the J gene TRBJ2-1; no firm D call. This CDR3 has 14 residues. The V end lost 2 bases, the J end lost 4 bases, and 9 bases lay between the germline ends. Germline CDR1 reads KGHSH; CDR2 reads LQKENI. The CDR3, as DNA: TGTGCCAGCTCACCAACTCACCTTTACAATGAGCAGTTCTTC. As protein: CASSPTHLYNEQFF.

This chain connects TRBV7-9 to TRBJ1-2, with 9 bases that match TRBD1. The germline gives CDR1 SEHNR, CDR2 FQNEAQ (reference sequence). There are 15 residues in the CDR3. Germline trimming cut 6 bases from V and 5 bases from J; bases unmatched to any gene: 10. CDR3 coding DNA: TGTGCCAGCAGTCACGGACAGGGGACTCGGTATGGCTACACCTTC. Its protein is CASSHGQGTRYGYTF.

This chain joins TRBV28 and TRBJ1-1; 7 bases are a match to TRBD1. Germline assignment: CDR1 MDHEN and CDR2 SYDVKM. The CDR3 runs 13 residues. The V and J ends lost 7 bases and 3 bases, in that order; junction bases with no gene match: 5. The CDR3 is CASIRQGYTEAFF. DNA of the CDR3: TGTGCCAGCATAAGACAGGGCTACACTGAAGCTTTCTTT.

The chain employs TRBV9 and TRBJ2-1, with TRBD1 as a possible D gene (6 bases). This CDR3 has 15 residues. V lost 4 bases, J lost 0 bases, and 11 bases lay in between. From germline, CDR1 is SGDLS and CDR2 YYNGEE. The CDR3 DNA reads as TGTGCCAGCAGCACACAGGGAAGCTCCTACAATGAGCAGTTCTTC. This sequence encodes CASSTQGSSYNEQFF.

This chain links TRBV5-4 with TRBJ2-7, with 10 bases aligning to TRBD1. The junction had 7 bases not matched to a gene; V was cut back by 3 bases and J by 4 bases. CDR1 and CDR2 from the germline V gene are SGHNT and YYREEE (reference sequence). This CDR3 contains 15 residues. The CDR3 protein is CASSSAGQGTYEQYF. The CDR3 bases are TGTGCCAGCAGCTCCGCGGGACAGGGGACGTACGAGCAGTACTTC. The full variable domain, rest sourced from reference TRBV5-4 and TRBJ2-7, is ETGVTQSPTHLIKTRGQQVTLRCSSQSGHNTVSWYQQALGQGPQFIFQYYREEENGRGNFPPRFSGLQFPNYSSELNVNALELDDSALYLCASSSAGQGTYEQYFGPGTRLTVT.

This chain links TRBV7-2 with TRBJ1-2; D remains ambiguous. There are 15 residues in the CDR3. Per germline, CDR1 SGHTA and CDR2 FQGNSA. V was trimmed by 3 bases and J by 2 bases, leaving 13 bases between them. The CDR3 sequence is CASSFFSPRNYGYTF. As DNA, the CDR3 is TGTGCCAGCAGCTTTTTTTCCCCCAGAAACTATGGCTACACCTTC.

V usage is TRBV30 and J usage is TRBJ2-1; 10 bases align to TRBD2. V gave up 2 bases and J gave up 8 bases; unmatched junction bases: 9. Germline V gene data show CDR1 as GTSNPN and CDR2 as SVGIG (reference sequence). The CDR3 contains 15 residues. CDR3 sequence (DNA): TGTGCCTGGAGTCCGGGGACTAGCGTGTGGGATGAGCAGTTCTTC. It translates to CAWSPGTSVWDEQFF.

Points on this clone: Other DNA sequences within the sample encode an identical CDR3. The CDR3 DNA sequence: TGCGCCAGCAGCCCGGGACAGGGGGCCGGCACTGAAGCTTTCTTT. Residues: CASSPGQGAGTEAFF. This chain links TRBV5-1 with TRBJ1-1; TRBD1 aligns across 12 bases. J was trimmed by 4 bases and V by 4 bases; bases with no gene match: 5. The CDR3 covers 15 residues. Looked up from germline, CDR1 is SGHRS and CDR2 is YFSETQ.

The CDR3 loop reads CASSLIRLAEGADTQYF. CDR3 in DNA: TGTGCCAGCAGTTTAATTCGGCTAGCGGAAGGGGCAGATACGCAGTATTTT. The chain carries TRBV27 and TRBJ2-3, with 7 bases fitting TRBD2. The V gene's germline CDR1 is MNHEY and CDR2 SMNVEV (reference sequence). The CDR3 runs 17 residues. The J segment lost 4 bases and the V segment lost 2 bases, leaving 12 bases of the junction unmatched.

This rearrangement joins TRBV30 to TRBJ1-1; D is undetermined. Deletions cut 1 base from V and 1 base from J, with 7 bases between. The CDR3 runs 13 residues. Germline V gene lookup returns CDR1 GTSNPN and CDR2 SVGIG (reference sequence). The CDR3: CAWSASRNTEAFF. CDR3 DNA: TGTGCCTGGAGTGCCAGTCGGAACACTGAAGCTTTCTTT.

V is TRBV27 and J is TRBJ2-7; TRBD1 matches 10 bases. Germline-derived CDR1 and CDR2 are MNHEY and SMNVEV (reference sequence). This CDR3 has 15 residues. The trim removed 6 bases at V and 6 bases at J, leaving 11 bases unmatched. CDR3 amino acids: CASRLTDRGRGEQYF. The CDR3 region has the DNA TGTGCCAGCAGACTAACCGACAGGGGGCGCGGCGAGCAGTACTTC.

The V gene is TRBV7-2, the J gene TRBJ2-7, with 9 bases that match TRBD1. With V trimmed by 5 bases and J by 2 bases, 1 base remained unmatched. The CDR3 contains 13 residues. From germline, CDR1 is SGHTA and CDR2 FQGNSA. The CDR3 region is CASSRDRAYEQYF. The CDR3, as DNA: TGTGCCAGCAGCCGGGACAGGGCCTACGAGCAGTACTTC.

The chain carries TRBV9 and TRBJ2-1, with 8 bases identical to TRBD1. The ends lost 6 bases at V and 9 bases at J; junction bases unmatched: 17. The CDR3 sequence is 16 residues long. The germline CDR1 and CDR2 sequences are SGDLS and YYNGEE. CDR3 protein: CASTGDRGLHRGEQFF. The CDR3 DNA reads TGTGCCAGCACCGGCGACAGGGGCCTTCACAGGGGTGAGCAGTTCTTC. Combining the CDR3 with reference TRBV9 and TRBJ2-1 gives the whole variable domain DSGVTQTPKHLITATGQRVTLRCSPRSGDLSVYWYQQSLDQGLQFLIQYYNGEERAKGNILERFSAQQFPDLHSELNLSSLELGDSALYFCASTGDRGLHRGEQFFGPGTRLTVL.

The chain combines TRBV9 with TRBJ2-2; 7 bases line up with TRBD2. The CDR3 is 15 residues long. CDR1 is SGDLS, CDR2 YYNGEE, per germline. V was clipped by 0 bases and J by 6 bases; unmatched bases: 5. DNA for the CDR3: TGTGCCAGCAGCGTAGGGGGCGGGGGATCCGGGGAGCTGTTTTTT. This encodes CASSVGGGGSGELFF.